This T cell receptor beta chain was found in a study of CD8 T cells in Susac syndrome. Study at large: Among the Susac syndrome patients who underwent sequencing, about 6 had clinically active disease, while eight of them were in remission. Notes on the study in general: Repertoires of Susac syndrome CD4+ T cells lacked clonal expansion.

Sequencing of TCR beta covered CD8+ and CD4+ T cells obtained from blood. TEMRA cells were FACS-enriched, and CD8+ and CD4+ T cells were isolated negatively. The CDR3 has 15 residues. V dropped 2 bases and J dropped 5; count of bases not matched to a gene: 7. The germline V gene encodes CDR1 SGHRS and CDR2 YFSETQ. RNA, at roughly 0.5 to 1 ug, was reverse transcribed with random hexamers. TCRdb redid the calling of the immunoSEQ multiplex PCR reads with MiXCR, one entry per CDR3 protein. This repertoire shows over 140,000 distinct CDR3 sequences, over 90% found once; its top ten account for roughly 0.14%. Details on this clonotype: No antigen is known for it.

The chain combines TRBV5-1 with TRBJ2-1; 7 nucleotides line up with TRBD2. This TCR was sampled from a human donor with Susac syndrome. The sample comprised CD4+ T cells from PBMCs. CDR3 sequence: CASSLLRGTNNEQFF. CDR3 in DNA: TGCGCCAGCAGCTTACTCCGAGGGACTAACAATGAGCAGTTCTTC. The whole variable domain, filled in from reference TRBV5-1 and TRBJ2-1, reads KAGVTQTPRYLIKTRGQQVTLSCSPISGHRSVSWYQQTPGQGLQFLFEYFSETQRNKGNFPGRFSGRQFSNSRSEMNVSTLELGDSALYLCASSLLRGTNNEQFFGPGTRLTVL.